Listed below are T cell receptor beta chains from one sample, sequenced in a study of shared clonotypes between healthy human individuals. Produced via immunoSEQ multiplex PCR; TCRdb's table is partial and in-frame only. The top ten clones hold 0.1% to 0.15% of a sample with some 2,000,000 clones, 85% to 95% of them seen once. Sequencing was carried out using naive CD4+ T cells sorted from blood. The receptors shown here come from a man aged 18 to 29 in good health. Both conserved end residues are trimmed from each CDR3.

ASSLLLAGGPTDTQY	TRBV5-4
ATSIGGSGNEQF	TRBV6-1
ASTRPGTGARPLH	TRBV28
ASSMDYLPYEQY	TRBV5-1
ASRTPGQLTYEQY	TRBV11-2
AIGSETQY	TRBV10-3
ASSLWRSNGYT	TRBV6-5
ASSGEVSSGYNEQF	TRBV6-1
AWSTDTEAQY	TRBV30
ASSHLAGGDSTDTQY	TRBV14
SVAVDSRSGNTIY	TRBV29-1
ATSRQGDHEQY	TRBV14
ASRGGQGNYGYT	TRBV28
ASSADRSGTGTDTQY	TRBV19
ASSIGTGDPYEQY	TRBV19
AISRDYQETQY	TRBV10-3
ASSQQYSGAPETQY	TRBV4-2
ASSSRANTEAF	TRBV6-6
STQDSKAETQY	TRBV29-1
ASSLGAGNSNQPQH	TRBV11-2
ASSLGLADSTDTQY	TRBV19
ASSQEQGNSYEQY	TRBV7-8
ASSYYNAGELF	TRBV5-6
SASQPYGYT	TRBV20-1
ASSLGLSGNTIY	TRBV7-2
ASSRGGGAFSGNTIY	TRBV5-4
ASSWTSGSTGELF	TRBV2
ASSLTGTRLNSPLH	TRBV2
ASSVTGQAYEQY	TRBV7-2
ASSLGREGTGELF	TRBV7-2
ASSQTRQGFNSPLH	TRBV7-6